The clone carrying this T cell receptor beta chain has just one count. At one of its ends the junction is not consistent with the germline gene, which may arise from a read error. TCRdb reanalysed the 5' RACE reads using MiXCR and keeps one entry per CDR3 protein. The sample lists 150,000 to 200,000 distinct CDR3 sequences, 11% occurring once. This record belongs to a study of T-cell memory formation after mild COVID-19. This CDR3 region has 15 residues. CDR1 is SGHVS, CDR2 FNYEAQ, per germline. The origin of this receptor is a young man who had mild COVID-19 (a few samples of this study predate the infection). Cell type and time point are not known. The J gene is TRBJ1-6, the V gene TRBV7-6; maybe TRBD1 (6 bases). Source material: PBMCs or a T cell subset sorted from them (not recorded which). CDR3 bases: TGTGCCAGCAGCGCCATGATAAGGGACAATTCACCCATCCACTTT. This codes for CASSAMIRDNSPIHF.